This T cell receptor (beta chain) emerged from a study of blood T cells in healthy people across ages (dated by TCRdb to between 2014 and 2016). About the full investigation: In model experiments, template switching captured about one uniquely barcoded TCR beta cDNA molecule for every two T cells. To avoid experimental bias, donors of different ages were spread randomly across the sequencing lanes. The donors were split into four age groups: young (average about 15 years), middle-aged (about 40), aged (over 55) and long-lived (approximately 80). Using deep sequencing normalized with unique cDNA molecular identifiers, the study measured how TCR beta repertoire diversity changes with age. For two donors (one aged 18 to 29 and one aged 80 or older), the study analyzed two additional independent replicas of 1 million unique cDNA reads from the same blood draw.

The roughly 42 donors, aged 6 to 90 years, were systemically healthy Caucasian individuals from Russia. Ten milliliters of peripheral blood were drawn from each donor into EDTA-treated Vacutainer tubes. Ficoll-Paque density-gradient centrifugation was used to isolate PBMCs, with at least 7 million per sample. Trizol reagent was used to extract total RNA from PBMCs, with at least 6 micrograms per sample. For every donor, an aliquot of PBMCs went through flow cytometry to measure the percentages of naive CD45RAhigh/CD27high T cells. From the cysteine through the phenylalanine, the CDR3 covers 18 amino acids. The read is trimmed to its CDR3 DNA, 54 bases read in frame from base 1. Looking up the germline V gene (reference sequence) yields CDR1 DFQATT and CDR2 SNEGSKA. Deletion took 5 bases off V and 7 bases off J, with a span of 31 bases between the germline ends. Summary of the overall study and its limitations: Estimates of total diversity based on one million sequenced T cells were considered lower bounds and underestimates. There was a strong correlation between observed TCR beta diversity and the percentage of naive T cells measured by flow cytometry. Because profiling used bulk unsorted PBMCs, naive and antigen-experienced compartments could not be compared conclusively. Because donor CMV infection status was unknown, age-related changes in expanded clonotypes were potentially confounded. Observed TCR beta diversity per million T cells fell roughly linearly with age, and a significant reduction was already apparent by age about 43. Compared with the aged group, the long-lived group had more naive CD4+ T cells, fewer expanded clones and increased TCR diversity, a pattern suggesting age selection.

This clonotype appeared once. Its target antigen remains unknown. Base qualities are missing; no much larger clone stands one base away. Evidence from a single read is weak. The method was 5' RACE. The sequencer was an Illumina HiSeq 2500. The second PCR ran for about 6 to 11 cycles and used a J-beta primer mix along with a sample-barcoded 5' primer. A template-switch 5' adaptor carrying 12 random nucleotides introduced a unique molecular identifier onto each TCR beta cDNA molecule. At least 2.5 million CDR3-containing paired-end reads were obtained from each sample. First-strand cDNA was synthesized from all RNA with the Mint cDNA synthesis kit, primed by a TRBC-specific oligonucleotide. After uracil-DNA glycosylase treatment, a first 18-cycle PCR used universal primers M1SS and BC2_uni_R on all cDNA. Regarding the original processing steps: For normalization, 1 million high-quality reads, each with a distinct molecular identifier, were randomly selected from each sample. Instead of being binned into consensus sequences, reads with shared molecular identifiers were discarded. MiTCR, set to a Q25 quality threshold and the strictest error-elimination algorithm, was used for CDR3 identification, clonotype clustering and error correction. A nonparametric unseen species model with Euler transformation was used to estimate lower-bound total TCR beta diversity. TCRdb reanalyzed the raw reads on its own, using fastp at Q25 for trimming and MiXCR for clone calling, and kept in-frame beta chains. Under each unique CDR3 protein, matching rows form one entry showing the most common genes and DNA. These V and J calls rely on TCRdb rather than the paper's analysis. The sample yields hundreds of thousands of distinct CDR3 sequences; 45% to 50% were counted once. Of the sample, 30% to 35% falls within the top ten clones.

The receptor comes from a woman aged 55-69 years in good health. In this chain, TRBV20-1 is recombined with TRBJ2-3; the D gene is perhaps TRBD1, from 5 matching bases. The specimen was blood. The CDR3: CSAGVRVQRLQGPYTQYF. The DNA sequence is as follows: TGCAGTGCTGGTGTAAGGGTGCAAAGGCTTCAGGGTCCATATACGCAGTATTTT.